This TCR beta chain was sequenced for a study of beta chain features in type 1 diabetes. Overall study: The examined sorted cells totaled about 98 million across samples.

Of the isolated RNA, all was reverse transcribed, and so the sequenced material was expressed TCRB transcripts. Only in-frame clones appear in the TCRdb table, and some are missing; sequencing was by immunoSEQ multiplex PCR. The table has around 150,000 clones, 9% to 12% seen once. Whole-study findings and limits: In the patient group, naive, central memory and Treg TCRB repertoires seemed more alike than in the healthy donor group. There was a moderate but significant shortening of TCRB CDR3s in all four CD4+ subsets of Type 1 diabetes patients.

This clone was picked up a small number of times. Its antigen remains unknown. This sequence originates from a man aged 30 to 39 with type 1 diabetes. The sequenced sample was central memory CD4+ T cells from blood.

The CDR3 sequence is CASRTTGPEVQYF. CDR3 DNA: TGTGCCAGCAGGACTACAGGGCCGGAGGTGCAGTACTTC. The V and J genes are TRBV6-1 and TRBJ2-7; weak D call: TRBD1 (6 bases). The CDR3 extends over 13 amino acids. Deletions cut 6 bases from V and 9 bases from J, with 18 bases between. Germline CDR1 is MNHNS and CDR2 is SASEGT.